Listed below are T cell receptor beta chains from one sample, sequenced in a study of OX40 agonist ivuxolimab in advanced cancers. Method: immunoSEQ multiplex PCR; TCRdb's copy keeps in-frame clones and lacks some. The table has 80,000 to 100,000 clones, approximately 91% seen once. Sequenced material: CD4+ or CD8+ T cells sorted from blood, taken in a trial of the OX40 agonist ivuxolimab. These receptors were obtained from an adult with an advanced solid tumor such as melanoma, head and neck, liver or kidney cancer. CDR3s include the opening cysteine and the closing phenylalanine or tryptophan. A D gene is named only where the DNA matches it firmly. Some rows mark clone size as missing; the rest say once, few, many or name a class of expanded clone.

TRBJ2-7	NA	NA	TRBV19	CASSIIQYF	TGTGCCAGTAGTATTATCCAGTACTTC
TRBJ2-3	NA	NA	TRBV7-9	CASSLLGADTQYF	TGTGCCAGCAGCTTATTGGGGGCGGATACGCAGTATTTT
TRBJ1-4	NA	NA	TRBV4-3	CASSLEGGVFHEKLFF	TGCGCCAGCAGCCTTGAAGGTGGGGTGTTTCATGAAAAACTGTTTTTT
TRBJ1-3	NA	NA	TRBV30	CAWSSGLQGNTIYF	TGTGCCTGGAGCTCGGGACTCCAAGGAAACACCATATATTTT
TRBJ2-2	NA	NA	TRBV4-2	CASSQDRGEDGELFF	TGTGCCAGCAGCCAAGATCGGGGAGAGGACGGGGAGCTGTTTTTT
TRBJ2-1	NA	NA	TRBV18	CASSPEGLPGHEQFF	TGTGCCAGCTCACCAGAGGGATTACCTGGCCATGAGCAGTTCTTC
TRBJ2-2	NA	NA	TRBV5-1	CASGRDRGTGELFF	TGCGCCAGCGGTAGGGACCGGGGGACCGGGGAGCTGTTTTTT
TRBJ2-1	NA	once	TRBV18	CASCTGTRNEQFF	TGTGCCAGCTGTACCGGGACTCGCAATGAGCAGTTCTTC
TRBJ2-3	TRBD2	NA	TRBV19	CASTLAGERTDTQYF	TGTGCCAGTACCCTAGCGGGAGAACGCACAGATACGCAGTATTTT
TRBJ2-7	NA	NA	TRBV6-1	CASRPGPPFYEQYF	TGTGCCAGCAGGCCGGGACCGCCTTTCTACGAGCAGTACTTC
TRBJ1-2	TRBD1	NA	TRBV30	CAWRRQGADGYTF	TGTGCCTGGAGAAGACAGGGGGCAGATGGCTACACCTTC
TRBJ1-2	TRBD1	NA	TRBV6-1	CASSEGTGAGYTF	TGTGCCAGCAGTGAGGGGACAGGGGCTGGCTACACCTTC
TRBJ1-2	TRBD1	NA	TRBV14	CASSHSGTGPLNYGYTF	TGTGCCAGCAGCCATTCCGGGACAGGGCCCCTGAACTATGGCTACACCTTC
TRBJ2-5	NA	NA	TRBV7-2	CASSLDSGETQYF	TGTGCCAGCAGCTTGGACTCCGGGGAGACCCAGTACTTC
TRBJ1-4	NA	NA	TRBV7-8	CASSSLGGVEKLFF	TGTGCCAGCAGCTCCTTAGGGGGGGTTGAAAAACTGTTTTTT
TRBJ2-5	NA	NA	TRBV6-6	CASRLVRAETQYF	TGTGCCAGCAGATTAGTTAGGGCAGAGACCCAGTACTTC
TRBJ2-2	NA	NA	TRBV4-1	CASRGTMNTGELFF	TGCGCCAGCCGGGGGACAATGAACACCGGGGAGCTGTTTTTT
TRBJ2-5	TRBD1	NA	TRBV5-1	CASSLMGQGKETQYF	TGCGCCAGCAGCTTGATGGGACAGGGGAAAGAGACCCAGTACTTC
TRBJ1-4	TRBD1	NA	TRBV19	CASSPGRDRVSGKLFF	TGTGCCAGTAGTCCTGGCCGGGACAGAGTTAGCGGAAAACTGTTTTTT
TRBJ2-5	TRBD2	NA	TRBV5-1	CASSPLTSGQETQYF	TGCGCCAGCAGCCCCCTGACTAGCGGACAAGAGACCCAGTACTTC
TRBJ1-2	NA	NA	TRBV5-8	CASSRTEGVGSGYTF	TGTGCCAGCAGCAGAACAGAAGGGGTAGGATCTGGCTACACCTTC
TRBJ2-5	NA	NA	TRBV6-5	CASSYSGGGGETQYF	TGTGCCAGCAGTTACTCGGGGGGGGGCGGAGAGACCCAGTACTTC
TRBJ1-1	TRBD1	NA	TRBV6-1	CASSKEQGATEAFF	TGTGCCAGCAGTAAGGAACAGGGGGCCACTGAAGCTTTCTTT
TRBJ1-1	NA	NA	TRBV6-6	CASSSYNLNTEAFF	TGTGCCAGCAGTTCCTACAATTTGAACACTGAAGCTTTCTTT
TRBJ2-1	NA	NA	TRBV7-2	CASSLGRNNEQFF	TGTGCCAGCAGCTTGGGACGAAACAATGAGCAGTTCTTC
TRBJ2-2	TRBD1	NA	TRBV2	CASSSTSGQGARNTGELFF	TGTGCCAGCAGTTCGACCTCGGGACAGGGGGCTCGGAACACCGGGGAGCTGTTTTTT
TRBJ1-2	NA	few	TRBV5-8	CASSSYRAAEGYTF	TGTGCCAGCAGTTCGTACCGGGCTGCGGAGGGCTACACCTTC
TRBJ1-5	NA	NA	TRBV28	CATTTRGLTQPQHF	TGTGCCACCACGACACGAGGCTTAACTCAGCCCCAGCATTTT
TRBJ1-5	TRBD1	NA	TRBV5-1	CASSPGQGPHQPQHF	TGCGCCAGCAGCCCGGGACAGGGGCCTCATCAGCCCCAGCATTTT
TRBJ2-3	NA	NA	TRBV28	CASVGSQQLNTQYF	TGTGCCAGCGTTGGGTCCCAACAACTAAATACGCAGTATTTT
TRBJ2-2	NA	many	TRBV6-5	CASSLGETVTGELFF	TGTGCCAGCAGCCTGGGGGAGACGGTCACCGGGGAGCTGTTTTTT
TRBJ2-3	TRBD2	NA	TRBV5-1	CASSLVPTSTDTQYF	TGCGCCAGCAGCTTGGTCCCGACTAGCACGGATACGCAGTATTTT
TRBJ1-2	TRBD1	NA	TRBV28	CASSLIGTGGFRGF	TGTGCCAGCAGTTTGATAGGGACAGGGGGTTTTAGGGGCTTC
TRBJ1-2	NA	NA	TRBV30	CASPRGDGYGYTF	TGTGCCTCCCCAAGGGGAGACGGCTATGGCTACACCTTC
TRBJ2-7	TRBD2	NA	TRBV7-9	CASSSLTSGLYEQYF	TGTGCCAGCAGCTCCTTGACTAGCGGCCTCTACGAGCAGTACTTC
TRBJ1-5	TRBD1	NA	TRBV10-2	CASSDNRGVVQPQHF	TGCGCCAGCAGTGACAACAGGGGTGTAGTGCAGCCCCAGCATTTT
TRBJ2-1	TRBD2	NA	TRBV28	CASSLSGTRGEQFF	TGTGCCAGCAGTTTAAGCGGGACTAGGGGTGAGCAGTTCTTC
TRBJ2-1	TRBD1	NA	TRBV2	CASSTDRGSYNEQFF	TGTGCCAGCAGTACCGACAGGGGCTCCTACAATGAGCAGTTCTTC
TRBJ2-3	NA	NA	TRBV18	CASSFSPQDTQYF	TGTGCCAGCTCATTCTCGCCTCAAGATACGCAGTATTTT
TRBJ2-7	NA	NA	TRBV11-2	CASSSAAPYEQYF	TGTGCCAGCAGCTCAGCCGCCCCGTACGAGCAGTACTTC
TRBJ1-5	TRBD1	NA	TRBV10-1	CASNWNGRDRGNQPQHF	TGCGCCAGCAATTGGAATGGGCGGGACAGAGGCAATCAGCCCCAGCATTTT
TRBJ2-1	NA	NA	TRBV5-1	CASNPQSSYNEQFF	TGCGCCAGCAACCCGCAATCCTCCTACAATGAGCAGTTCTTC
TRBJ2-1	NA	NA	TRBV5-1	CASSPGGVRGSNEQFF	TGCGCCAGCAGCCCCGGTGGGGTGAGGGGTTCCAATGAGCAGTTCTTC
TRBJ2-5	NA	NA	TRBV5-1	CASSLGTAAQETQYF	TGCGCCAGCAGCTTGGGTACGGCAGCCCAAGAGACCCAGTACTTC
TRBJ2-3	NA	NA	TRBV25-1	CASSEYTGWDTQYF	TGTGCCAGCAGTGAATATACGGGATGGGATACGCAGTATTTT
TRBJ2-4	TRBD1	NA	TRBV5-4	CASSTAGTEENIQYF	TGTGCCAGCAGCACCGCTGGGACAGAGGAAAACATTCAGTACTTC
TRBJ1-1	NA	NA	TRBV19	CASSIKEAVNTEAFF	TGTGCCAGTAGTATTAAGGAAGCGGTGAACACTGAAGCTTTCTTT
TRBJ2-2	NA	NA	TRBV7-2	CASSFGATAGELFF	TGTGCCAGCAGCTTCGGGGCCACCGCCGGGGAGCTGTTTTTT
TRBJ1-1	NA	NA	TRBV29-1	CTCGKQGLTEAFF	TGCACCTGCGGGAAACAGGGTCTCACTGAAGCTTTCTTT
TRBJ2-3	NA	NA	TRBV5-1	CASSFSGLDTDTQYF	TGCGCCAGCAGCTTTAGTGGTCTCGACACAGATACGCAGTATTTT
TRBJ1-5	TRBD1	NA	TRBV18	CASSDTVTGGQPQHF	TGTGCCAGCTCAGACACCGTGACAGGGGGCCAGCCCCAGCATTTT
TRBJ1-6	NA	NA	TRBV19	CASSRQGSPKNNSPLHF	TGTGCCAGTAGTCGGCAGGGTTCACCGAAGAATAATTCACCCCTCCACTTT
TRBJ1-5	NA	NA	TRBV6-5	CASSYSRGIQPQHF	TGTGCCAGCAGTTACTCGAGGGGGATCCAGCCCCAGCATTTT